These 24 T cell receptor beta chains share one sample of origin, sequenced in a study of blood T cell repertoires in COVID-19. The assay was immunoSEQ multiplex PCR, and TCRdb's table has in-frame clones only and misses some. The repertoire holds 45,000 or so clones, with just under 90% as singletons. The source material was peripheral blood. The source of these receptors is a man aged 35 to 55 with COVID-19, enrolled during active disease.

CDR3 sequence (DNA): TGTGCCAGCAGTTTACAGGGCGTGAACACTGAAGCTTTCTTT. Its protein product is CASSLQGVNTEAFF. The chain uses TRBV27 and TRBJ1-1; tentatively, D is TRBD1 (5 bases). CDR3 size: 14 residues. The V gene's germline CDR1 is MNHEY and CDR2 SMNVEV (reference sequence). Trimming pared 2 bases from V and 0 bases from J, leaving 7 bases between.

This clone was recorded once. The rearrangement links TRBV27 to TRBJ1-6; D is unresolved. V was pared by 6 bases and J by 4 bases, with 7 bases between. Germline assignment: CDR1 MNHEY and CDR2 SMNVEV (reference sequence). The CDR3 loop spans 13 amino acids. CDR3 sequence (DNA): TGTGCCAGCAGCGAGGGATATAATTCACCCCTCCACTTT. This sequence encodes CASSEGYNSPLHF.

A single count supports this clone. This sequence joins TRBV18 and TRBJ2-2, with D perhaps matching TRBD1 (5 bases). This CDR3 comprises 15 residues. V lost 0 bases and J lost 4, with 9 bases in between. The V gene's germline CDR1 is KGHSH and CDR2 LQKENI. CDR3 sequence reads: CASSPPTAVTGELFF. The DNA of the CDR3 is TGTGCCAGCTCACCACCGACAGCCGTCACCGGGGAGCTGTTTTTT. The full variable domain, in which reference TRBV18 and TRBJ2-2 provide the parts outside the CDR3, is NAGVMQNPRHLVRRRGQEARLRCSPMKGHSHVYWYRQLPEEGLKFMVYLQKENIIDESGMPKERFSAEFPKEGPSILRIQQVVRGDSAAYFCASSPPTAVTGELFFGEGSRLTVL.

V gene TRBV7-8 combines with J gene TRBJ1-1; no reliable D call. This CDR3 contains 14 residues. Germline V gene lookup returns CDR1 SGHVS and CDR2 FQNEAQ. Trimming shortened V by 0 bases and J by 0 bases, and 5 bases separated the two germline ends. The CDR3 nucleotides are TGTGCCAGCAGCTTAGCGTCTCTGAACACTGAAGCTTTCTTT. Its translation is CASSLASLNTEAFF.

The chain uses TRBV7-7 and TRBJ1-2; D perhaps matches TRBD1 (6 bases). Germline CDR1 is SSHAT and CDR2 is FNYEAQ (reference sequence). CDR3 length equals 14 residues. The V end was cut by 1 base, the J end by 8 bases, with 14 bases between. CDR3 loop: CASSLDQQGSGYTF. Here the CDR3 DNA reads TGTGCCAGCAGCTTAGACCAACAGGGCTCGGGCTACACCTTC.

V usage is TRBV9 and J usage is TRBJ2-3, with D possibly being TRBD2 (6 bases). The germline V and J ends were trimmed by 0 bases and 8 bases, with 13 bases remaining between them. The length of the CDR3 is 14 residues. Germline V gene sequence: CDR1 SGDLS, CDR2 YYNGEE. The CDR3: CASSVAAGSPTQYF. In nucleotides, the CDR3 is TGTGCCAGCAGCGTAGCTGCCGGGAGCCCTACGCAGTATTTT.

The chain combines TRBV10-3 with TRBJ1-1; perhaps TRBD1 as D (6 bases). Germline V gene data show CDR1 as ENHRY and CDR2 as SYGVKD. The CDR3 sequence is 13 residues long. V was clipped by 3 bases and J by 11 bases, with 16 bases between them. As DNA, the CDR3 is TGTGCCATCAGTGAAACAGGGATCTGGGGGGCTTTCTTT. Protein product: CAISETGIWGAFF.

V usage is TRBV5-5 and J usage is TRBJ1-4; tentative D call: TRBD1 (5 bases). This CDR3 is 16 amino acids long. Germline CDR1 and CDR2: SGHKS and YYEKEE (reference sequence). V lost 0 bases and J 0 bases, leaving 9 bases between the germline ends. The CDR3 region is CASSLEQVATNEKLFF. CDR3 sequence (DNA): TGTGCCAGCAGCTTGGAACAGGTAGCAACTAATGAAAAACTGTTTTTT.

This chain uses TRBV18 with TRBJ1-5, with a possible D match to TRBD1 (6 bases). This CDR3 comprises 16 residues. The germline V gene has CDR1 KGHSH and CDR2 LQKENI. Trimming took off 6 bases at V and 2 bases at J, with 17 bases between the two ends. CDR3 nucleotide sequence: TGTGCCAGCTCTCAAAACAGGGCAGGGGGCAATCAGCCCCAGCATTTT. Translating it yields CASSQNRAGGNQPQHF.

The J gene is TRBJ1-3, the V gene TRBV21-1; the listed D gene, TRBD1, was not tested against the DNA. TRBV21-1 is a listed pseudogene. This CDR3 is 20 amino acids long. Here the CDR3 DNA reads TGTGCCAGCAGCCCCCACCGGACAGGGGAAAAGTTCGAGGTTGGGAACACCATATATTTT. It encodes CASSPHRTGEKFEVGNTIYF.

In DNA, the CDR3 is TGTGCCACCAGTGAGCACGGCGTAAGGGGGCTTAGCTCCTATAATTCACCCCTCCACTTT. It codes for CATSEHGVRGLSSYNSPLHF. The V and J genes are TRBV24-1 and TRBJ1-6; 7 nucleotides line up with TRBD1. CDR3 length: 20 amino acids. With 4 bases clipped from V and 0 bases from J, the junction kept 14 bases outside the gene matches. Germline CDR1 is KGHDR and CDR2 is SFDVKD.

CDR3 sequence reads: CASSRQGSYEQYF. For the CDR3, the DNA is TGTGCCAGCAGCAGACAGGGTTCCTACGAGCAGTACTTC. The V gene is TRBV7-2, the J gene TRBJ2-7, with 7 bases fitting TRBD1. CDR3 size: 13 residues. The germline gives CDR1 SGHTA, CDR2 FQGNSA. V dropped 5 bases and J dropped 1; count of bases not matched to a gene: 2.

The CDR3 loop reads CSVVRGLNTEAFF. The CDR3 DNA reads TGCAGCGTGGTCAGGGGTTTGAACACTGAAGCTTTCTTT. The chain is built from TRBV29-1 and TRBJ1-1, with D tentatively TRBD1 (6 bases). This CDR3 comprises 13 residues. Germline CDR1 reads SQVTM; CDR2 reads ANQGSEA. V lost 6 bases and J 0 bases, leaving 11 bases between the germline ends.

This sequence joins TRBV4-1 and TRBJ2-7; D possibly corresponds to TRBD1 (5 bases). The germline V gene encodes CDR1 MGHRA and CDR2 YSYEKL. The CDR3 length is 13 residues. Trimming cost V 0 bases and J 7 bases, with 10 bases left between them. In DNA, the CDR3 is TGCGCCAGCAGCCAAGAATCAGGGTGGGAGCAGTACTTC. Encoded protein: CASSQESGWEQYF.

The chain recombines TRBV19 with TRBJ1-5; D gene ambiguous. Looked up from germline, CDR1 is LNHDA and CDR2 is SQIVND (reference sequence). This CDR3 is 18 amino acids long. Trimming removed 6 bases at V and 4 bases at J, with 25 bases between. The CDR3 region has the DNA TGTGCCAGTAGGTCCCCTGTGTTGGCGGAGGGAGGGAATCAGCCCCAGCATTTT. Its translation is CASRSPVLAEGGNQPQHF.

The V gene is TRBV10-3, the J gene TRBJ1-2, with 7 positions matching TRBD1. This CDR3 is built from 14 residues. CDR1 ENHRY and CDR2 SYGVKD come from the germline V gene. The V gene end was trimmed by 2 bases and the J gene end by 2 bases; junction bases not matched to a gene: 2. The CDR3 DNA follows: TGTGCCATCAGTGAGACAGGGGACAACTATGGCTACACCTTC. Its protein is CAISETGDNYGYTF.

The chain employs TRBV19 and TRBJ2-7; weak D call: TRBD2 (7 bases). Germline loops: CDR1 LNHDA, CDR2 SQIVND (reference sequence). This CDR3 comprises 14 residues. Trimming took off 3 bases at V and 4 bases at J, with 13 bases between the two ends. This CDR3 reads CASSIKGGGYEQYF. DNA for the CDR3: TGTGCCAGTAGTATCAAGGGAGGGGGTTACGAGCAGTACTTC.

Concerning this clone itself: A read error may account for a junction end that differs from germline. At the DNA level, this CDR3 is encoded by other sequences in the same sample as well. This chain links TRBV19 with TRBJ2-7; 12 positions match TRBD2. Germline V gives CDR1 LNHDA, CDR2 SQIVND (reference sequence). This CDR3 spans 15 amino acids. The CDR3 DNA reads as TGTGCCAGTTCCCAGCTAGCGGGAGGGACCTACGAACAGTACTTC. Protein: CASSQLAGGTYEQYF.

The V and J genes are TRBV13 and TRBJ1-3, with D possibly being TRBD1 (5 bases). Germline CDR1 PRHDT, CDR2 FYEKMQ (reference sequence). CDR3 length: 15 amino acids. V lost 6 bases and J lost 0, with 12 bases in between. CDR3 amino acids: CASSLDITSGNTIYF. The DNA for the CDR3 is TGTGCCAGCAGTCTGGACATAACCTCTGGAAACACCATATATTTT.

The rearrangement uses TRBV14 and TRBJ1-1, with D uncertain. The CDR3 contains 15 residues. The germline V gene encodes CDR1 SGHDN and CDR2 FVKESK. V lost 4 bases and J 6 bases, leaving 18 bases between the germline ends. The CDR3 sequence is CASSPLDLRRAEAFF. DNA for the CDR3: TGTGCCAGCAGCCCCCTCGATTTACGGCGGGCTGAAGCTTTCTTT.

V gene TRBV5-6 combines with J gene TRBJ1-1; D call uncertain. Germline-derived CDR1 and CDR2 are SGHDT and YYEEEE. Trimming stripped 0 bases from V and 1 base from J, with 10 bases between. The CDR3 length is 15 residues. For the CDR3, the DNA is TGTGCCAGCAGCTTGGTTCAGGCCCCGAACACTGAAGCTTTCTTT. This translates into CASSLVQAPNTEAFF. Drawing the rest from reference TRBV5-6 and TRBJ1-1, the complete variable domain is DAGVTQSPTHLIKTRGQQVTLRCSPKSGHDTVSWYQQALGQGPQFIFQYYEEEERQRGNFPDRFSGHQFPNYSSELNVNALLLGDSALYLCASSLVQAPNTEAFFGQGTRLTVV.

This clone was seen more than once but under ten times. The chain employs TRBV5-8 and TRBJ2-2; unclear D gene. Germline-derived CDR1 and CDR2 are SGHTS and YDEGEE. V dropped 0 bases and J dropped 5 bases, with 11 bases sitting between them. The CDR3 sequence is 15 residues long. The CDR3 protein is CASSLGLDYTGELFF. The CDR3 DNA follows: TGTGCCAGCAGCTTGGGCCTAGATTATACCGGGGAGCTGTTTTTT. The complete variable domain, with remaining parts taken from reference TRBV5-8 and TRBJ2-2, reads EAGVTQSPTHLIKTRGQQATLRCSPISGHTSVYWYQQALGLGLQFLLWYDEGEERNRGNFPPRFSGRQFPNYSSELNVNALELEDSALYLCASSLGLDYTGELFFGEGSRLTVL.

The V and J genes are TRBV20-1 and TRBJ2-7, with TRBD2 as a possible D gene (5 bases). The length of the CDR3 is 12 residues. Between the trimmed V and J ends, which lost 3 bases and 7 bases, there was a span of 13 bases. Germline CDR1 DFQATT, CDR2 SNEGSKA (reference sequence). CDR3 residues: CSASRGPGEQYF. Written as DNA, the CDR3 is TGCAGTGCTAGTCGGGGTCCGGGGGAGCAGTACTTC.

A single count supports this clone. The genes are TRBV5-4 and TRBJ2-7, with TRBD1 matching 9 bases. V trimming: 1 base; J trimming: 6 bases; junction bases outside the gene matches: 5. Germline V gene data show CDR1 as SGHNT and CDR2 as YYREEE (reference sequence). The CDR3 is made up of 14 amino acids. CDR3 region: CASSLIMTGGEQYF. The CDR3 bases are TGTGCCAGCAGCTTGATCATGACAGGGGGCGAGCAGTACTTC.